The clone carrying this T cell receptor (beta chain) was picked up a small number of times. Other DNA sequences in this specimen translate into the identical CDR3. Authors' analysis steps: Amplification of reference gene primers was used by the study to estimate nucleated cell counts. Clones were read by immunoSEQ multiplex PCR, and TCRdb kept only the in-frame ones, dropping some. V and J calls and clone size follow that table, whereas D and trimming were derived from the DNA. The sample includes 85,000 to 110,000 clones, around 90% of them seen just once. The data stem from a study of blood T cell repertoires in COVID-19. Overall study context: Sites in the United States, Italy and Spain provided acute and convalescent COVID-19 samples.

Germline CDR1 reads MNHNY; CDR2 reads SVGAGI (reference sequence). This CDR3 is built from 13 residues. The trim removed 5 bases at V and 3 bases at J, leaving 2 bases unmatched. The chain carries TRBV6-6 and TRBJ1-2; 8 positions match TRBD1. This TCR derives from a human donor in a cohort sampled during active COVID-19. Sequenced sample: peripheral blood. The CDR3 protein is CASSPTGDYGYTF. DNA of the CDR3: TGTGCCAGCAGTCCGACAGGGGACTATGGCTACACCTTC.